This T cell receptor beta chain appears in the sequencing data of a study of blood T cell repertoires in COVID-19. Study context: Acute and convalescent COVID-19 specimens originated in the United States, Italy and Spain. The analysed material was cDNA or gDNA that came from T cells, B-cell-depleted T cells, or PBMCs.

This clone was observed once. The authors' processing: Quantification of nucleated cells was approximated via reference gene primer amplification. Generated by immunoSEQ multiplex PCR, the TCRdb table keeps only in-frame clones and is missing some. The DNA gave D and trimming, while V, J and clone size come from that table. Among approximately 170,000 clones, about 88% were seen once, and the ten largest hold 2% to 2.5%. The CDR3 extends over 16 amino acids. With V trimmed by 2 bases and J by 8 bases, 9 bases remained unmatched. Per germline, CDR1 MNHEY and CDR2 SVGEGT. This chain uses TRBV6-2 or TRBV6-3 with TRBJ1-6, with 7 bases lining up with TRBD1. The sequencing sample was made of peripheral blood. The receptor comes from a man aged 45-65 years who had recovered from COVID-19. The CDR3 region is CASSYIARDSDSPLHF. The DNA for the CDR3 is TGTGCCAGCAGTTACATTGCCCGGGACAGCGATTCACCCCTCCACTTT.